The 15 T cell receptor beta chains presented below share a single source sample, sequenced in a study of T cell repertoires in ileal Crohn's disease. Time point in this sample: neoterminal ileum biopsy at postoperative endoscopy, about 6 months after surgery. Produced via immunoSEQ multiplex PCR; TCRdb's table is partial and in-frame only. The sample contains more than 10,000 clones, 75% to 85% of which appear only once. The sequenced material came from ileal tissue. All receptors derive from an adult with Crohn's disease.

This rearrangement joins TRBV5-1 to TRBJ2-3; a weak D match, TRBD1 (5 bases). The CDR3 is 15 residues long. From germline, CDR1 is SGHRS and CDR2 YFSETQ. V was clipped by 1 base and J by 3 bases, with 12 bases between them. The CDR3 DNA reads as TGCGCCAGCAGCTTGCCCAAGGGGCGGACAGATACGCAGTATTTT. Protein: CASSLPKGRTDTQYF.

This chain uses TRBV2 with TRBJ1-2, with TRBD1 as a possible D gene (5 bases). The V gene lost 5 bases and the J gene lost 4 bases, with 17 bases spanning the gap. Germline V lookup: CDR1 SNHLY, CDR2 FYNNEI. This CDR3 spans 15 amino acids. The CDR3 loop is CASSPSTDISYGYTF. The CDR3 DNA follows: TGTGCCAGCAGTCCCTCGACAGACATTTCCTATGGCTACACCTTC.

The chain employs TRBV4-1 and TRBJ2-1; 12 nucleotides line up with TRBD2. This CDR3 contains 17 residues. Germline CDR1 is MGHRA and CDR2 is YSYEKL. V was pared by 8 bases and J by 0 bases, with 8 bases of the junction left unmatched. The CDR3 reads CASGGGLAGSSYNEQFF. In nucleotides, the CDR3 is TGCGCCAGCGGAGGAGGACTAGCGGGGAGCTCCTACAATGAGCAGTTCTTC.

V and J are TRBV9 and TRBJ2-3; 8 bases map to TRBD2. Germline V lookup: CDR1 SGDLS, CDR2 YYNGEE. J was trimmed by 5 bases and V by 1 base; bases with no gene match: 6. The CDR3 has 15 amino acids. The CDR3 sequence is CASSVRGGLGDTQYF. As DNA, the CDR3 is TGTGCCAGCAGCGTACGGGGGGGCCTAGGAGATACGCAGTATTTT.

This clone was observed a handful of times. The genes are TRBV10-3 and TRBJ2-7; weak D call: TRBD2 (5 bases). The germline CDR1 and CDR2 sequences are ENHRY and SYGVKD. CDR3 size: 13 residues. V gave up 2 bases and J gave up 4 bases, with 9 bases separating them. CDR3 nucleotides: TGTGCCATCAGTGAGGTCAGCGGATACGAGCAGTACTTC. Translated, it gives CAISEVSGYEQYF.

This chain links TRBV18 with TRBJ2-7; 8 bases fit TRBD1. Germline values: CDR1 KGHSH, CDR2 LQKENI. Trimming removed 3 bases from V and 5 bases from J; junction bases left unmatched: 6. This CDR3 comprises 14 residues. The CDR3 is CASSPRAGGNEQYF. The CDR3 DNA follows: TGTGCCAGCTCACCCAGGGCAGGGGGCAACGAGCAGTACTTC.

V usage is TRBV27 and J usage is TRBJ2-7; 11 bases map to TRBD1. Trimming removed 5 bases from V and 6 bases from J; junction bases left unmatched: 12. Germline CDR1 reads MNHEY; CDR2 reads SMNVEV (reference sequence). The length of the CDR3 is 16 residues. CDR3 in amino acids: CASSPDSGTGGSEQYF. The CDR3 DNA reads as TGTGCCAGCAGTCCAGACTCTGGGACAGGGGGTTCCGAGCAGTACTTC.

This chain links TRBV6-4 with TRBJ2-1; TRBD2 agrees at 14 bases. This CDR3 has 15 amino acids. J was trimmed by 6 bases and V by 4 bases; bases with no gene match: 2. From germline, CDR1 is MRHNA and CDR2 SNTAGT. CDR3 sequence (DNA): TGTGCCAGCAGTGCGACTAGCGGGGGGGGCAATGAGCAGTTCTTC. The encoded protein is CASSATSGGGNEQFF.

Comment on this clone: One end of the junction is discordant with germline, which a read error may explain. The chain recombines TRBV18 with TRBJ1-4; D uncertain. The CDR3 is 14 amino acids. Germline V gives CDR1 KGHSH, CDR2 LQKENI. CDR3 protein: CASSPQRTNEKLFF. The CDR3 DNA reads TGTGCCAGCTCACCGCAAAGGACTAATGAAAAATTGTTTTTT.

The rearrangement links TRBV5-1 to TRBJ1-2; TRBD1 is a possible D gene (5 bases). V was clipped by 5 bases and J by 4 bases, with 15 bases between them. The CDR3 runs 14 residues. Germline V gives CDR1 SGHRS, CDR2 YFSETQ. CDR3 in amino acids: CASSAGGTGYGYTF. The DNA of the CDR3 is TGCGCCAGCAGTGCAGGTGGGACTGGCTATGGCTACACCTTC. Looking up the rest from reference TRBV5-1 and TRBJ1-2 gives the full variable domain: KAGVTQTPRYLIKTRGQQVTLSCSPISGHRSVSWYQQTPGQGLQFLFEYFSETQRNKGNFPGRFSGRQFSNSRSEMNVSTLELGDSALYLCASSAGGTGYGYTFGSGTRLTVV.

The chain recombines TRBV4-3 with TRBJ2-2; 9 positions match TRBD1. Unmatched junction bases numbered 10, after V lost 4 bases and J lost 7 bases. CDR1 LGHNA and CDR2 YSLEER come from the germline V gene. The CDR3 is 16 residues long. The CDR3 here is CASSRGLTGGHGELFF. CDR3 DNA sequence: TGCGCCAGCAGCCGCGGGTTAACAGGGGGCCACGGGGAGCTGTTTTTT.

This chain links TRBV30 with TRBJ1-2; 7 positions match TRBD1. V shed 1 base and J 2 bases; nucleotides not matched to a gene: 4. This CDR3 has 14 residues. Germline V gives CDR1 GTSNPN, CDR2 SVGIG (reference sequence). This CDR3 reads CAWSDGDRNYGYTF. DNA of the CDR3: TGTGCCTGGAGTGATGGGGACAGAAACTATGGCTACACCTTC.

CDR3 DNA: TGTGCCAGCAGTCGCAAGGCGGGAAACGAAAAACTGTTTTTT. Its protein product is CASSRKAGNEKLFF. The chain carries TRBV6-5 and TRBJ1-4; unclear D gene. Germline assignment: CDR1 MNHEY and CDR2 SVGAGI. This CDR3 spans 14 amino acids. V lost 5 bases, J lost 8 bases, and 15 bases lay in between.

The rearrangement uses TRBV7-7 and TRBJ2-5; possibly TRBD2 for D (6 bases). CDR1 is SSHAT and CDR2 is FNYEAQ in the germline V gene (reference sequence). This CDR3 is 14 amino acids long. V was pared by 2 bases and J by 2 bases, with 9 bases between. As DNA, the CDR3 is TGTGCCAGCAGCTTACGGGGGTCTCAAGAGACCCAGTACTTC. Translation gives CASSLRGSQETQYF.

In nucleotides, the CDR3 is TGTGCCAGTAGTATTAGCAGGGATAATGAGCAGTTCTTC. Residues: CASSISRDNEQFF. This chain joins TRBV19 and TRBJ2-1, with D perhaps matching TRBD1 (5 bases). Germline V gives CDR1 LNHDA, CDR2 SQIVND (reference sequence). V was cut by 3 bases and J by 7 bases, with 10 bases left in between. The CDR3 sequence is 13 residues long.